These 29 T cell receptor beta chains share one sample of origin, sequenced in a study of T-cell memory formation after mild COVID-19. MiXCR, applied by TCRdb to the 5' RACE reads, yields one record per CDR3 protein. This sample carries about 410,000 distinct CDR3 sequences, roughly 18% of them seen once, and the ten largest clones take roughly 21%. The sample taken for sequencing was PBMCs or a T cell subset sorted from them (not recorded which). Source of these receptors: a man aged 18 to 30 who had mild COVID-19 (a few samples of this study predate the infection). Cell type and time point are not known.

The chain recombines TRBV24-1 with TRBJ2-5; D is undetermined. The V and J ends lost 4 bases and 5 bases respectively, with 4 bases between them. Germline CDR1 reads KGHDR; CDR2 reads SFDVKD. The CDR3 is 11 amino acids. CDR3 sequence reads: CATSETETQYF. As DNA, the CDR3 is TGTGCCACCAGTGAGACGGAGACCCAGTACTTC.

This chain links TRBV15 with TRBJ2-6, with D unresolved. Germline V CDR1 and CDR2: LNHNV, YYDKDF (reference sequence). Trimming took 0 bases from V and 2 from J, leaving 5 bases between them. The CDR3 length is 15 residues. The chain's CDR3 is CATSRESAGANVLTF. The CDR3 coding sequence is TGTGCCACCAGCAGAGAGAGCGCTGGGGCCAACGTCCTGACTTTC.

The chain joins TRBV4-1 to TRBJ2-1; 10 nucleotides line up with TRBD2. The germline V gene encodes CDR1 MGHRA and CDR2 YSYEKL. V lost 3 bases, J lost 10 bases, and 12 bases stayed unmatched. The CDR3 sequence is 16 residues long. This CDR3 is CASSQSASGGAGEQFF. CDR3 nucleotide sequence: TGCGCCAGCAGCCAGTCAGCAAGCGGGGGGGCAGGCGAGCAGTTCTTC.

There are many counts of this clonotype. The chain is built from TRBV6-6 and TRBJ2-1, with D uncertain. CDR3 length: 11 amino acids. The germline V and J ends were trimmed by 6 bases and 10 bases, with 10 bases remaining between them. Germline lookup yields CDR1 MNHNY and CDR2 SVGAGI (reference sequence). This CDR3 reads CASSLIGEQFF. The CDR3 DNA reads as TGTGCCAGCAGCCTGATCGGAGAGCAGTTCTTC.

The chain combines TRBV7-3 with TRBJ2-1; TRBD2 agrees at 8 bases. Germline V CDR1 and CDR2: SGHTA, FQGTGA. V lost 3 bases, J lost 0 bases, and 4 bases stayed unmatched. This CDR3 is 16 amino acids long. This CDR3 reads CASSLTGTSSYNEQFF. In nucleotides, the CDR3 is TGTGCCAGCAGCTTGACCGGGACTAGCTCCTACAATGAGCAGTTCTTC.

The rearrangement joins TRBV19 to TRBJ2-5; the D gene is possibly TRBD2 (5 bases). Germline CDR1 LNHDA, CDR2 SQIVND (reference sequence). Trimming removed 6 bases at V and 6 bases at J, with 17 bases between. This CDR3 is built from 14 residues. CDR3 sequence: CASRDRGSGKTQYF. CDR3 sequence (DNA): TGTGCCAGTAGGGATCGAGGGTCGGGGAAGACCCAGTACTTC. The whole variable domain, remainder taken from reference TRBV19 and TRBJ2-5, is DGGITQSPKYLFRKEGQNVTLSCEQNLNHDAMYWYRQDPGQGLRLIYYSQIVNDFQKGDIAEGYSVSREKKESFPLTVTSAQKNPTAFYLCASRDRGSGKTQYFGPGTRLLVL.

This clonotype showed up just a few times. CDR3 loop: CASSLKWGLDSPLHF. The DNA for the CDR3 is TGTGCCAGCAGTTTGAAGTGGGGCCTCGACTCACCCCTCCACTTT. This chain connects TRBV6-5 to TRBJ1-6, with TRBD1 as a possible D gene (5 bases). Trimming took 4 bases from V and 10 from J, leaving 17 bases between them. The CDR3 spans 15 residues. Germline V lookup: CDR1 MNHEY, CDR2 SVGAGI.

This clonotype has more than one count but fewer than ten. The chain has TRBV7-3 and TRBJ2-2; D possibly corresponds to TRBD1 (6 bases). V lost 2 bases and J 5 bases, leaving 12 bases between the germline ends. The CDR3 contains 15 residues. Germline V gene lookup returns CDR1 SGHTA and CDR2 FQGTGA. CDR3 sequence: CASSLQGQATGELFF. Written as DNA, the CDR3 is TGTGCCAGCAGCTTACAGGGGCAGGCTACCGGGGAGCTGTTTTTT.

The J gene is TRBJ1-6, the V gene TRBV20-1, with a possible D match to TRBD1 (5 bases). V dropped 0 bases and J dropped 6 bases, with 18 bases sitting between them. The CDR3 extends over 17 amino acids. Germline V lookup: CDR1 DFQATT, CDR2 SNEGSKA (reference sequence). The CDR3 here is CSARDRYGAAFNSPLHF. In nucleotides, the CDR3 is TGCAGTGCTAGAGATCGGTACGGGGCAGCATTTAATTCACCCCTCCACTTT.

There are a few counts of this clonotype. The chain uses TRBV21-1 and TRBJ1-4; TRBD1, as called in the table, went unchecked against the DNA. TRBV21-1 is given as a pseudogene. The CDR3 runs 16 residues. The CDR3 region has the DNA TGTGCCAGCAGCAAAGCTCCCGGCATACGTAATGAAAAACTGTTTTTT. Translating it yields CASSKAPGIRNEKLFF.

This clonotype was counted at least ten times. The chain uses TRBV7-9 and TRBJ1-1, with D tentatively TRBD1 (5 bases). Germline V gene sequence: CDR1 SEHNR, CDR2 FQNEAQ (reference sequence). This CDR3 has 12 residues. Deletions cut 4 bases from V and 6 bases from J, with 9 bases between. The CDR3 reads CASSSGGAEAFF. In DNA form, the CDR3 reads TGTGCCAGCAGCTCCGGGGGGGCTGAAGCTTTCTTT.

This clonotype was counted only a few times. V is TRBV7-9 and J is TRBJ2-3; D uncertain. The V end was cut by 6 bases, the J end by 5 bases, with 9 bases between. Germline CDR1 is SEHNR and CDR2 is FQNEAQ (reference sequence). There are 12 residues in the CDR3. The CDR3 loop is CASSFGRDTQYF. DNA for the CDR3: TGTGCCAGCAGTTTCGGGCGAGATACGCAGTATTTT.

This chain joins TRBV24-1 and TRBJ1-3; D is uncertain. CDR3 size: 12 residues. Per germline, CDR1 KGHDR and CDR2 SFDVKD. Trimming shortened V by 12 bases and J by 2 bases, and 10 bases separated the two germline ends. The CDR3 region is CAATSTGNTIYF. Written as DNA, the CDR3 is TGTGCCGCTACAAGTACTGGAAACACCATATATTTT.

The CDR3 bases are TGTGCCAGCGGAACACAAGGGGGCACCGGGGAGCTGTTTTTT. The encoded protein is CASGTQGGTGELFF. The chain is built from TRBV11-2 and TRBJ2-2; tentatively, D is TRBD1 (6 bases). The CDR3 is 14 amino acids. Germline V gene lookup returns CDR1 SGHAT and CDR2 FQNNGV. Trimming shortened V by 8 bases and J by 4 bases, and 14 bases separated the two germline ends.

The CDR3 DNA follows: TGTGCCAGCAGCCGTAACAGGGATCAGCCCCAGCATTTT. The encoded protein is CASSRNRDQPQHF. The chain recombines TRBV3-1 with TRBJ1-5; D possibly corresponds to TRBD1 (6 bases). V dropped 4 bases and J dropped 5 bases, with 9 bases sitting between them. Germline assignment: CDR1 LGHDT and CDR2 YNNKEL (reference sequence). The CDR3 consists of 13 residues.

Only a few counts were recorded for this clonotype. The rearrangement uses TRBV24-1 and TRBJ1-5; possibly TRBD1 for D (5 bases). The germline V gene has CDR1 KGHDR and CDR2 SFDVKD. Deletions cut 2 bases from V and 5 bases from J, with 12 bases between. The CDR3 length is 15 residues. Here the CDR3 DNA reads TGTGCCACCAGTGATTGGGGGGAAAGGGATCAGCCCCAGCATTTT. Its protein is CATSDWGERDQPQHF.

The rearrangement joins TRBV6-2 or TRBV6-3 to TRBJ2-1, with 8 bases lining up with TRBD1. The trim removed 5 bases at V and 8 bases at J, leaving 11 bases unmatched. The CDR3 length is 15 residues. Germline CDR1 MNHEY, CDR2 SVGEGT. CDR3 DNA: TGTGCCAGCAGTCCGAGGACAGGGTTCAGTGATGAGCAGTTCTTC. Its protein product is CASSPRTGFSDEQFF.

CDR3 nucleotide sequence: TGCAGTGCTTTGGACAGATACGAAACACCCCTCCACTTT. It codes for CSALDRYETPLHF. This chain links TRBV20-1 with TRBJ1-6; possible D gene TRBD1, 6 bases. The CDR3 covers 13 residues. The germline gives CDR1 DFQATT, CDR2 SNEGSKA (reference sequence). Trimming cost V 5 bases and J 11 bases, with 16 bases left between them.

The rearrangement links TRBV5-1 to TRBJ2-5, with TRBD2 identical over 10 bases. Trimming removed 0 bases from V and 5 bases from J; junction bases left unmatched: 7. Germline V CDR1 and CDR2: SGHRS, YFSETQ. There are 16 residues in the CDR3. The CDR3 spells CASSLGPAGGQETQYF. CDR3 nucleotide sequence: TGCGCCAGCAGCTTGGGCCCAGCGGGGGGGCAGGAGACCCAGTACTTC.

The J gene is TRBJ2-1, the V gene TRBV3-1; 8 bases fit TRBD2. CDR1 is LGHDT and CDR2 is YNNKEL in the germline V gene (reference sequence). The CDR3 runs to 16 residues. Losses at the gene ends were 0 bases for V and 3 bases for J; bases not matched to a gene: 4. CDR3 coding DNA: TGTGCCAGCAGCCAAGATACTAGCGGATTCTACAATGAGCAGTTCTTC. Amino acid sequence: CASSQDTSGFYNEQFF.

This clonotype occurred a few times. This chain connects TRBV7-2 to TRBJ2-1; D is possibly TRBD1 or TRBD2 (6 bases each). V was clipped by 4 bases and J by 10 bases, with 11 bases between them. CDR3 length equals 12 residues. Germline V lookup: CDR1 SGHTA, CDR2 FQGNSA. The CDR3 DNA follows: TGTGCCAGCAGCTGGGGGGCGGGAGAGCAGTTCTTC. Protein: CASSWGAGEQFF.

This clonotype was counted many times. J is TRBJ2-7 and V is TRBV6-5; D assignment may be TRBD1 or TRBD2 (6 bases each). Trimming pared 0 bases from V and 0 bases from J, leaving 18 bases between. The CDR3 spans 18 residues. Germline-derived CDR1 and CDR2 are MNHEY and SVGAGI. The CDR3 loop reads CASSYSTSGAASSYEQYF. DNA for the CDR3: TGTGCCAGCAGTTACTCGACTTCGGGGGCGGCGAGCTCCTACGAGCAGTACTTC.

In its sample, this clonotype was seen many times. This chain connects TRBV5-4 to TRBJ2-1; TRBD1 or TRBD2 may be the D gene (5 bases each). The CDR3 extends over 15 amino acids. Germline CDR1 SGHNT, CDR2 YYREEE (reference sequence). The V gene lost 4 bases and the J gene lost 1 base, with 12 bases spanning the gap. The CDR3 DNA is TGTGCCAGCAGCGGGGGAACCGCTTCCTACAATGAGCAGTTCTTC. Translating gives CASSGGTASYNEQFF.

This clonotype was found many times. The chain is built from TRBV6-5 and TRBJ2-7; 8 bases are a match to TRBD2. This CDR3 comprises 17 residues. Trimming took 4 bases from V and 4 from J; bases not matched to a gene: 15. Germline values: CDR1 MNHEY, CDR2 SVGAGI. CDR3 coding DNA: TGTGCCAGCAGTTTATTTCAGCCGGCGGGGGGCGGGTACGAGCAGTACTTC. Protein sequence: CASSLFQPAGGGYEQYF.

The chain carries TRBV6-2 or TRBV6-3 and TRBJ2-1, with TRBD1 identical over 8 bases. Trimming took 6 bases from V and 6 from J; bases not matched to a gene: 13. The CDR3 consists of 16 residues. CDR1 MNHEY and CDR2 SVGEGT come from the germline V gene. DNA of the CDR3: TGTGCCAGCAGGACGGAGGACAGGGTCGGCCCCAATGAGCAGTTCTTC. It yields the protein CASRTEDRVGPNEQFF.

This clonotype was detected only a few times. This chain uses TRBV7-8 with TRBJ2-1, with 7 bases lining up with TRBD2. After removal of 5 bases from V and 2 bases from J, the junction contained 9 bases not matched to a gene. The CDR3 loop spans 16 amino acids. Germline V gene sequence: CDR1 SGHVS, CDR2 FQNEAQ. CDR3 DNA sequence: TGTGCCAGCAGCGGCGCGTCCGGACTAGCCTACAATGAGCAGTTCTTC. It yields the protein CASSGASGLAYNEQFF.

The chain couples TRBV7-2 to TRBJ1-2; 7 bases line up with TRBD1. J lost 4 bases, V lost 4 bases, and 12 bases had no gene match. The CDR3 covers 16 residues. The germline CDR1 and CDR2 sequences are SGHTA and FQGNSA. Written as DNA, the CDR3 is TGTGCCAGCAGCTACAACTGGGACAGCCCAGGCTATGGCTACACCTTC. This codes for CASSYNWDSPGYGYTF.

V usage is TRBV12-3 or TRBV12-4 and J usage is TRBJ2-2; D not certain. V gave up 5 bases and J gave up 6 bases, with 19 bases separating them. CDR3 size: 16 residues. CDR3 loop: CASSPGKGPVAGELFF. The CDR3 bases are TGTGCCAGCAGTCCCGGAAAGGGCCCGGTGGCCGGGGAGCTGTTTTTT.

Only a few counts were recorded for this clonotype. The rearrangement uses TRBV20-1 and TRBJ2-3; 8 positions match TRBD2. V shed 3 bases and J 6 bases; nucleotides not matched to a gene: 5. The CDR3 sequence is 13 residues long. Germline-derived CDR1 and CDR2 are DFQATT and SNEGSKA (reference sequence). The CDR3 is CSASGGAYDTQYF. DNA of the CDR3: TGCAGTGCTAGCGGGGGGGCCTACGATACGCAGTATTTT.